The entry that follows covers one T cell receptor beta chain sequence. The junction departs from germline at one end; a sequencing error may be responsible. The use of a sample-barcoded 5' primer and a J-beta primer mix characterized a second PCR of about 7 to 12 cycles. TCRdb analysed the 5' RACE reads with MiXCR anew, one entry per CDR3 protein. The sample shows some 550,000 distinct CDR3 sequences, roughly 48% of them seen only once. This entry is derived from a study of blood T cells in healthy people across ages. Germline CDR1 and CDR2: SGHVS and FQNEAQ. The CDR3 sequence is 16 residues long. The chain recombines TRBV7-8 with TRBJ2-3; a weak D match, TRBD2 (6 bases). Sequences were obtained from blood. This sequence was found in an elderly man in good health. The CDR3 nucleotides read TGTGCAAGCAGCCCCTGGGGGACTTCCTTCACAGATACGCAGTATTTT. It translates to CASSPWGTSFTDTQYF.